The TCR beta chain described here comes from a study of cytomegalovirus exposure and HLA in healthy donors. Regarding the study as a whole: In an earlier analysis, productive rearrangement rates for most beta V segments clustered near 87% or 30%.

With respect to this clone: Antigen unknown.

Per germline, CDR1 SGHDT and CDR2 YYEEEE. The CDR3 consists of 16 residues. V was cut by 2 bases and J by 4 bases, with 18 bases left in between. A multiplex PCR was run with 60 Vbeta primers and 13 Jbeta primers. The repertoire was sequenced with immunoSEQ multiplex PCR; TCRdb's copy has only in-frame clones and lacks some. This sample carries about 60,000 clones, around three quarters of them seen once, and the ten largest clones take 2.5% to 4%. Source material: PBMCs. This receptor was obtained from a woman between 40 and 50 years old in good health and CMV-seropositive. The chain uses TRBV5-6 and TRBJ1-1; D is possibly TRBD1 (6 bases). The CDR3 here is CASSFWTVLRGTEAFF. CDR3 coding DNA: TGTGCCAGCAGCTTTTGGACAGTACTTAGAGGCACTGAAGCTTTCTTT.